This T cell receptor (beta chain) was captured in a study of blood T cell repertoires in COVID-19. Across the whole study: Collection of acute and convalescent COVID-19 samples took place in the United States, Italy and Spain. PBMCs, B-cell-depleted T cells, or T cells were the source of the cDNA or gDNA that made up the material.

In the authors' workflow: Amplification from reference gene primers served as the basis for estimated nucleated cell counts. Only in-frame clones appear in the TCRdb table, and some are missing; sequencing was by immunoSEQ multiplex PCR. Clonal size and the V and J genes are those of that table, whereas D and trimming came from the DNA. Seen here are about 120,000 clones, 88% observed once, and the top ten hold around 3%. This CDR3 contains 15 residues. Germline assignment: CDR1 SGHAT and CDR2 FQNNGV. J lost 8 bases, V lost 5 bases, and 8 bases had no gene match. The chain recombines TRBV11-2 with TRBJ2-1; 11 bases align to TRBD2. Input material: peripheral blood. This sequence originates from a woman aged 45-65 years with acute or convalescent COVID-19. This CDR3 is CASSLLAGVSHEQFF. The CDR3 nucleotides are TGTGCCAGCAGCCTACTAGCGGGAGTGTCACATGAGCAGTTCTTC.